These T cell receptor beta chains were read from a single sample in a study of blood T cells in healthy people across ages. Each CDR3 protein is one row after TCRdb ran MiXCR on the 5' RACE reads. Among about 780,000 distinct CDR3 sequences, about 46% were seen once, and the ten largest hold less than 20%. The sample consisted of blood. Receptors were obtained from a man older than 75 in good health. The CDR3 runs from the conserved cysteine through the conserved F or W. The D gene is left open where the match is weak. Only part of the rows carry a size: once, few, many, or a class if the clone is expanded.

>NA|TRBV7-9|TRBJ2-1|TRBD2
CASSLGASGRDEQFF
TGTGCCAGCAGCTTAGGTGCTAGCGGGAGAGATGAGCAGTTCTTC
>NA|TRBV29-1|TRBJ2-1|TRBD2
CSVGLAGDGEQFF
TGCAGCGTAGGACTAGCGGGAGACGGTGAGCAGTTCTTC
>few|TRBV10-3|TRBJ1-2|NA
CAISESRDGHGYTF
TGTGCCATCAGTGAGTCGAGGGACGGCCATGGCTACACCTTC
>NA|TRBV10-1|TRBJ1-1|TRBD1
CASRRVRGATEAFF
TGCGCCAGCCGCCGAGTCAGGGGGGCCACTGAAGCTTTCTTT
>many|TRBV9|TRBJ2-1|TRBD2
CASSPPGTSRGNEQFF
TGTGCCAGCAGCCCGCCCGGGACTAGCAGGGGCAATGAGCAGTTCTTC
>NA|TRBV28|TRBJ2-5|TRBD2
CASRPGLAETQYF
TGTGCCAGCAGACCTGGACTAGCGGAGACCCAGTACTTC
>many|TRBV28|TRBJ1-5|NA
CASSILGPQPQHF
TGTGCCAGCAGCATCCTTGGGCCACAGCCCCAGCATTTT
>NA|TRBV19|TRBJ2-6|NA
CASSSLTAGANVLTF
TGTGCCAGTAGTAGCCTGACAGCTGGGGCCAACGTCCTGACTTTC
>NA|TRBV29-1|TRBJ2-2|NA
CSVLVDEPGELFF
TGCAGCGTTCTAGTAGATGAGCCCGGGGAGCTGTTTTTT
>NA|TRBV2|TRBJ2-1|NA
CASSVLSGNNEQFF
TGTGCCAGCAGTGTTCTGTCCGGGAACAATGAGCAGTTCTTC
>NA|TRBV25-1|TRBJ2-7|NA
CASSDFRNYEQYF
TGTGCCAGCAGTGATTTCAGGAACTACGAGCAGTACTTC
>NA|TRBV7-9|TRBJ2-7|NA
CASSLFEGGEQYF
TGTGCCAGCAGCTTATTCGAGGGAGGCGAGCAGTACTTC
>NA|TRBV7-2|TRBJ2-7|TRBD2
CASSQGSGMRYEQYF
TGTGCCAGCAGCCAGGGCAGCGGGATGCGATACGAGCAGTACTTC
>few|TRBV29-1|TRBJ2-7|NA
CSVEKAETYEQYF
TGCAGCGTTGAAAAGGCCGAAACCTACGAGCAGTACTTC
>NA|TRBV5-1|TRBJ2-7|TRBD1
CASSSTGGREQYF
TGCGCCAGCAGCTCGACAGGGGGCCGGGAGCAGTACTTC
>NA|TRBV7-2|TRBJ2-7|NA
CASSLGWTSYEQYF
TGTGCCAGCAGCTTAGGCTGGACTTCCTACGAGCAGTACTTC
>NA|TRBV10-2|TRBJ1-1|NA
CASSKGQLNTEAFF
TGCGCCAGCAGTAAAGGGCAGTTGAACACTGAAGCTTTCTTT
>NA|TRBV7-2|TRBJ1-1|NA
CASSLDVVNTEAFF
TGTGCCAGCAGCTTAGACGTAGTGAACACTGAAGCTTTCTTT
>NA|TRBV12-3/TRBV12-4|TRBJ2-7|NA
CASSLTRSEQYF
TGTGCCAGCAGTTTAACACGTTCCGAGCAGTACTTC
>NA|TRBV5-1|TRBJ2-5|NA
CASSIGLAETIQETQYF
TGCGCCAGCAGCATTGGACTGGCGGAAACCATCCAAGAGACCCAGTACTTC